A single sample is the source of the 25 T cell receptor beta chains below, sequenced in a study of blood T cells in healthy people across ages. A second PCR, run for about 7 to 11 cycles, used a sample-barcoded 5' primer plus a J-beta primer mix. Via MiXCR, TCRdb re-called the 5' RACE reads, giving one row per CDR3 protein. This sample has more than 750,000 distinct CDR3 sequences; approximately 32% occur once, and the top ten carry 9.5% to 13%. The sample was also reused in another study, on T cells of mothers and their children.

Specimen: blood. These receptors all stem from a woman in her thirties or forties in good health.

This clonotype was seen at least ten times. The J gene is TRBJ2-5, the V gene TRBV28, with no clear D. Per the germline V gene, CDR1 is MDHEN and CDR2 is SYDVKM. V lost 10 bases and J lost 3, with 18 bases in between. The CDR3 is made up of 14 amino acids. The chain's CDR3 is CATRKGGQKETQYF. The CDR3, as DNA: TGTGCCACCAGGAAAGGTGGCCAAAAAGAGACCCAGTACTTC.

This sequence joins TRBV5-1 and TRBJ1-1; no firm D call. CDR3 size: 13 residues. V was shortened by 4 bases and J by 3 bases, with 10 bases between the two germline ends. Germline CDR1 reads SGHRS; CDR2 reads YFSETQ. CDR3 sequence: CASSLLTHTEAFF. CDR3 in DNA: TGCGCCAGCAGCCTGCTCACCCACACTGAAGCTTTCTTT.

The J gene is TRBJ1-2, the V gene TRBV28; D remains unclear. Germline V CDR1 and CDR2: MDHEN, SYDVKM. V lost 5 bases, J lost 4 bases, and 14 bases lay in between. The CDR3 is 14 residues long. CDR3 coding DNA: TGTGCCAGCAGTATAGGACGGGGATTCTATGGCTACACCTTC. It translates to CASSIGRGFYGYTF.

This sequence joins TRBV7-6 and TRBJ2-7; the D gene could be TRBD1 or TRBD2 (5 bases each). With 0 bases removed from V and 4 bases from J, the gap between germline ends came to 10 bases. Germline lookup yields CDR1 SGHVS and CDR2 FNYEAQ. The CDR3 consists of 14 residues. CDR3 in amino acids: CASSLALGEYEQYF. CDR3 bases: TGTGCCAGCAGCTTAGCGCTGGGGGAGTACGAGCAGTACTTC.

The sample holds many counts of this clonotype. V and J are TRBV27 and TRBJ2-7; 12 nucleotides match TRBD2. Germline CDR1 is MNHEY and CDR2 is SMNVEV (reference sequence). Unmatched junction bases numbered 9, after V lost 4 bases and J lost 5 bases. This CDR3 is 16 amino acids long. CDR3 coding DNA: TGTGCCAGCAGTTCGACTAGCGGGGGTGCGTCTAACGAGCAGTACTTC. This sequence encodes CASSSTSGGASNEQYF.

The V and J genes are TRBV14 and TRBJ2-7; maybe TRBD2 (5 bases). CDR1 and CDR2 (germline): SGHDN, FVKESK. CDR3 length: 14 residues. V lost 3 bases and J lost 3, with 12 bases in between. CDR3 region: CASSHRGPGYEQYF. The CDR3, as DNA: TGTGCCAGCAGCCACCGGGGTCCTGGCTACGAGCAGTACTTC.

This clonotype was seen just once. A read error is possible here, since a much larger clone lies one base away. This rearrangement joins TRBV29-1 to TRBJ2-1, with TRBD1 identical over 10 bases. The CDR3 contains 14 residues. Germline CDR1 is SQVTM and CDR2 is ANQGSEA. V lost 3 bases, J lost 6 bases, and 5 bases stayed unmatched. CDR3 sequence (DNA): TGCAGCGTTGAGGGGACAGGGGTATGCAATGAGCAGTTCTTC. Its protein is CSVEGTGVCNEQFF.

This clonotype was detected many times. The J gene is TRBJ2-4, the V gene TRBV12-3 or TRBV12-4, with TRBD1 as a possible D gene (6 bases). There are 12 residues in the CDR3. Trimming left V 6 bases short and J 6 bases short, with 9 bases between. CDR3 residues: CASSKDRNIQYF. CDR3 DNA sequence: TGTGCCAGCAGCAAGGACAGAAACATTCAGTACTTC.

This clonotype was recorded at least ten times. The V call is TRBV29-1, the J call TRBJ2-1; D is perhaps TRBD2 (5 bases). The CDR3 spans 11 residues. Germline V gene data show CDR1 as SQVTM and CDR2 as ANQGSEA. V lost 7 bases, J lost 5 bases, and 9 bases lay in between. The CDR3: CSAGADNEQFF. CDR3 sequence (DNA): TGCAGCGCTGGAGCGGACAATGAGCAGTTCTTC.

With regard to this clonotype: A much larger clone sits a single nucleotide away, making a read error possible. CDR3 in amino acids: CASSLSDTATQYF. In DNA, the CDR3 is TGTGCCAGCAGCCTATCGGACACTGCAACCCAGTACTTC. The chain joins TRBV3-1 to TRBJ2-7, with D possibly being TRBD1 (5 bases). V was shortened by 4 bases and J by 10 bases, with 17 bases between the two germline ends. The CDR3 runs 13 residues. The V gene's germline CDR1 is LGHDT and CDR2 YNNKEL (reference sequence).

This clonotype showed up just a few times. The rearrangement links TRBV4-3 to TRBJ2-5; D possibly uses TRBD1 or TRBD2 (5 bases each). From germline, CDR1 is LGHNA and CDR2 YSLEER. The CDR3 sequence is 14 residues long. V was pared by 6 bases and J by 7 bases, with 18 bases between. CDR3 nucleotides: TGCGCCAGCAGGGAAGGACTCCCAAGGGGGACCCAGTACTTC. Translating gives CASREGLPRGTQYF.

V is TRBV20-1 and J is TRBJ2-3, with 12 bases aligning to TRBD1. The CDR3 extends over 15 amino acids. With V trimmed by 5 bases and J by 2 bases, 5 bases remained unmatched. Germline V gene lookup returns CDR1 DFQATT and CDR2 SNEGSKA (reference sequence). CDR3 bases: TGCAGTGCTCTTGGGGACAGGGGGCTCACAGATACGCAGTATTTT. Its translation is CSALGDRGLTDTQYF.

V gene TRBV20-1 combines with J gene TRBJ1-4; 9 bases are a match to TRBD1. Germline CDR1 DFQATT, CDR2 SNEGSKA (reference sequence). There are 15 residues in the CDR3. V was clipped by 0 bases and J by 8 bases; unmatched bases: 7. The chain's CDR3 is CSARDSGTGLEKLFF. The CDR3 region has the DNA TGCAGTGCTAGAGACTCCGGGACAGGGCTGGAAAAACTGTTTTTT.

The chain is built from TRBV19 and TRBJ2-7; 10 nucleotides line up with TRBD1. The CDR3 contains 14 residues. Germline trimming cut 7 bases from V and 5 bases from J; bases unmatched to any gene: 8. Germline V gene lookup returns CDR1 LNHDA and CDR2 SQIVND (reference sequence). CDR3 loop: CASTQPGQGNEQYF. CDR3 DNA: TGTGCCAGTACCCAACCGGGACAGGGGAACGAGCAGTACTTC.

This clonotype has only a few counts. The V and J genes are TRBV4-1 and TRBJ2-5, with D unresolved. V lost 0 bases and J 3 bases, leaving 8 bases between the germline ends. The CDR3 consists of 14 residues. Germline CDR1 and CDR2: MGHRA and YSYEKL. CDR3 in amino acids: CASSQDTAEETQYF. The CDR3 region has the DNA TGCGCCAGCAGCCAAGATACAGCCGAAGAGACCCAGTACTTC.

This clonotype was picked up many times. The chain employs TRBV27 and TRBJ1-2; a possible D gene is TRBD1 (5 bases). This CDR3 has 13 residues. Trimming pared 6 bases from V and 8 bases from J, leaving 16 bases between. Germline V lookup: CDR1 MNHEY, CDR2 SMNVEV (reference sequence). CDR3 sequence (DNA): TGTGCCAGCAGATCGGACACAATCAGGGGCTACACCTTC. This translates into CASRSDTIRGYTF.

This chain connects TRBV5-6 to TRBJ2-4; TRBD1 aligns across 7 bases. The CDR3 sequence is 14 residues long. After removal of 3 bases from V and 3 bases from J, the junction contained 3 bases not matched to a gene. Germline CDR1 reads SGHDT; CDR2 reads YYEEEE. CDR3 region: CASSSTGVKNIQYF. The CDR3 coding sequence is TGTGCCAGCAGCTCCACAGGGGTCAAAAACATTCAGTACTTC.

This clonotype was seen more than once but under ten times. A much larger clone sits a single nucleotide away, making a read error possible. The chain employs TRBV12-3 or TRBV12-4 and TRBJ2-7, with 9 positions matching TRBD1. With 8 bases clipped from V and 5 bases from J, the junction kept 7 bases outside the gene matches. This CDR3 has 13 amino acids. DNA of the CDR3: TGTGCCAGCGGTAGGACAGGGGCGGACGAGCAGTACTTC. This sequence encodes CASGRTGADEQYF.

This CDR3 reads CASSTTGGAAAFF. CDR3 coding DNA: TGTGCCAGCAGCACAACAGGGGGCGCGGCCGCTTTCTTT. The chain has TRBV7-9 and TRBJ1-1, with TRBD1 matching 9 bases. Germline values: CDR1 SEHNR, CDR2 FQNEAQ (reference sequence). This CDR3 spans 13 amino acids. V shed 5 bases and J 11 bases; nucleotides not matched to a gene: 9.

A note on this clonotype: At one of its ends the junction is not consistent with the germline gene, which may arise from a read error. This chain links TRBV7-9 with TRBJ2-5, with D hard to call. The CDR3 contains 13 residues. Germline assignment: CDR1 SEHNR and CDR2 FQNEAQ (reference sequence). CDR3 sequence: CAGSLLPKETQYF. The CDR3, as DNA: TGTGCCGGCAGCTTACTGCCTAAAGAGACCCAGTACTTC.

The CDR3 coding sequence is TGTGCCAGCAGCGTAGACGGCGGAAACTCCTACAATGAGCAGTACTTC. Encoded protein: CASSVDGGNSYNEQYF. This sequence joins TRBV9 and TRBJ2-1; no definite D call. The J call may be incorrect, as the DNA end agrees better with TRBJ2-7. This CDR3 region has 16 residues. CDR1 is SGDLS, CDR2 YYNGEE, per germline.

The genes are TRBV3-1 and TRBJ1-2; D uncertain. CDR1 and CDR2 (germline): LGHDT, YNNKEL (reference sequence). CDR3 length: 12 residues. V gave up 0 bases and J gave up 8 bases, with 7 bases separating them. The CDR3 is CASSQESLGYTF. The CDR3 DNA follows: TGTGCCAGCAGCCAAGAATCCTTAGGCTACACCTTC.

This clonotype has ten or more counts. The chain is built from TRBV7-2 and TRBJ1-2; D perhaps matches TRBD1 (5 bases). Trimming took 0 bases from V and 4 from J, leaving 18 bases between them. This CDR3 is built from 17 residues. Germline V lookup: CDR1 SGHTA, CDR2 FQGNSA. The CDR3 sequence is CASSLAGSTPTGYGYTF. The DNA for the CDR3 is TGTGCCAGCAGCTTAGCGGGCAGTACTCCCACAGGCTATGGCTACACCTTC.

The V and J genes are TRBV7-8 and TRBJ1-2; 8 bases map to TRBD1. CDR1 and CDR2 (germline): SGHVS, FQNEAQ. This CDR3 contains 16 residues. Losses at the gene ends were 2 bases for V and 7 bases for J; bases not matched to a gene: 12. In DNA form, the CDR3 reads TGTGCCAGCAGCTTAAGGACCGGACAGGGTGCTTCTGGCTACACCTTC. This translates into CASSLRTGQGASGYTF.

In its sample, this clonotype was seen a few times. The chain uses TRBV5-1 and TRBJ2-3, with 11 bases that match TRBD1. Germline trimming cut 6 bases from V and 2 bases from J; bases unmatched to any gene: 11. The CDR3 is made up of 17 amino acids. The germline V gene has CDR1 SGHRS and CDR2 YFSETQ. In DNA, the CDR3 is TGCGCCAGCAACTTCGGGACAGGGGGATCATTCACAGATACGCAGTATTTT. Translated, it gives CASNFGTGGSFTDTQYF.